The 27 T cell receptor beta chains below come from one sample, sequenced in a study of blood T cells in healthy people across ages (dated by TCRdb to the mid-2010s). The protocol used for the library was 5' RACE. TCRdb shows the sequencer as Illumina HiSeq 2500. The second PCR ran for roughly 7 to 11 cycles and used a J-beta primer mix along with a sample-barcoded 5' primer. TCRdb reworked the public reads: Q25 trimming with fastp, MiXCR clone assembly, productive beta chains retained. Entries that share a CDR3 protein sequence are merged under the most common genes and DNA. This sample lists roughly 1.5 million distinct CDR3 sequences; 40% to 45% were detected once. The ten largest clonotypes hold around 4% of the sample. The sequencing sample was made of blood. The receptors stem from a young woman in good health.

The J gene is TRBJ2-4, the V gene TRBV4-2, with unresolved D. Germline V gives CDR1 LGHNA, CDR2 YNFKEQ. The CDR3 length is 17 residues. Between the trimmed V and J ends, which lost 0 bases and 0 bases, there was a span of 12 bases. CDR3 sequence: CASSQDGRALAKNIQYF. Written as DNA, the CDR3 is TGTGCCAGCAGCCAAGATGGCAGAGCGTTAGCCAAAAACATTCAGTACTTC.

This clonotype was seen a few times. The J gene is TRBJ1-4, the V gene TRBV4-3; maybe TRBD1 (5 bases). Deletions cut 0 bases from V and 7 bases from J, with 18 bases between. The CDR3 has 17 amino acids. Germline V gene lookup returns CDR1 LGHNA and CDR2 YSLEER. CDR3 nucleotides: TGCGCCAGCAGCCAAGACTTGGGGACTCTTCGTGGTGAAAAACTGTTTTTT. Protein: CASSQDLGTLRGEKLFF.

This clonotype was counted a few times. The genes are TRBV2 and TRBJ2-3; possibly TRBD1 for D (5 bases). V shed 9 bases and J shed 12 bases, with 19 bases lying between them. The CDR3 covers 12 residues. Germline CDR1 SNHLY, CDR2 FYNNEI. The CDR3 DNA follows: TGTGCCAGTAGTCGCAGGGAATGGGGCCAGTATTTT. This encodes CASSRREWGQYF.

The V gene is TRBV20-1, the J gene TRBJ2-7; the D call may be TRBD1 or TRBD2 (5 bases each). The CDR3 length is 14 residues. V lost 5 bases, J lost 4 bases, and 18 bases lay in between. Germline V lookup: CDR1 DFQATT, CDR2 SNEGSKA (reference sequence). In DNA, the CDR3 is TGCAGTGCTCTCCCTAGACGGGGCTCTTACGAGCAGTACTTC. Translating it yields CSALPRRGSYEQYF.

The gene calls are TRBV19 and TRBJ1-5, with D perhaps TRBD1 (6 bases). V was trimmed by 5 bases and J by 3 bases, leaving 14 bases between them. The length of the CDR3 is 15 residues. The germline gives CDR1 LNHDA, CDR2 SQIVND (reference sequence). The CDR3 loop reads CASSFRTGNNQPQHF. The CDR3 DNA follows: TGTGCCAGTAGTTTTCGAACAGGGAACAATCAGCCCCAGCATTTT. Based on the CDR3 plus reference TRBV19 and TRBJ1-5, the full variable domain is DGGITQSPKYLFRKEGQNVTLSCEQNLNHDAMYWYRQDPGQGLRLIYYSQIVNDFQKGDIAEGYSVSREKKESFPLTVTSAQKNPTAFYLCASSFRTGNNQPQHFGDGTRLSIL.

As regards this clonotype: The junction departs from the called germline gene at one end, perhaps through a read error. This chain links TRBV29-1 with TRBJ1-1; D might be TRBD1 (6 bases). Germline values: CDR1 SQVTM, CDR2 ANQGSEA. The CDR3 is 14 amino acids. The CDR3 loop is CSAEGGELSTEAFF. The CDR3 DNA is TGCAGCGCTGAAGGGGGGGAGTTGTCGACTGAAGCTTTCTTT.

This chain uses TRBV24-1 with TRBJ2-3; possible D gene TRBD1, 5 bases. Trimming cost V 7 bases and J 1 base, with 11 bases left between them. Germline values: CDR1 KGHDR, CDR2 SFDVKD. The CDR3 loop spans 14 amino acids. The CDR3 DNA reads TGTGCCACCAGCCACTCAGGGCGCACAGATACGCAGTATTTT. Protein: CATSHSGRTDTQYF.

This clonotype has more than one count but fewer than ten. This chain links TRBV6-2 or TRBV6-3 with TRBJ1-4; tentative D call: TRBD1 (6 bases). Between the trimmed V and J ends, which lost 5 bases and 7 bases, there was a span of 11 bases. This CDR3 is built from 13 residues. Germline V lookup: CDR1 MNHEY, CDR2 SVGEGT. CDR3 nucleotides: TGTGCCAGCAGTGCCGGACAGATTGAAAAACTGTTTTTT. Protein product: CASSAGQIEKLFF.

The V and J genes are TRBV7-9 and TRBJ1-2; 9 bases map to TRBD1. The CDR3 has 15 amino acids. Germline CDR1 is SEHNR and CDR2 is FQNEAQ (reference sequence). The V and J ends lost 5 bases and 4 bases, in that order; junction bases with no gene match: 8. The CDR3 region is CASSMLPGQGYGYTF. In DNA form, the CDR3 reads TGTGCCAGCAGCATGCTCCCGGGACAGGGCTATGGCTACACCTTC.

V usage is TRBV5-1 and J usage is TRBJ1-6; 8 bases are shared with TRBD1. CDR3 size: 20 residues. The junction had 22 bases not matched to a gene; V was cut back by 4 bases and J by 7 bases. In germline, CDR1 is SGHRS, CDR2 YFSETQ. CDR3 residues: CASSLFPGQEYHQGNSPLHF. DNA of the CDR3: TGCGCCAGCAGCCTTTTTCCGGGACAGGAATACCACCAGGGGAATTCACCCCTCCACTTT.

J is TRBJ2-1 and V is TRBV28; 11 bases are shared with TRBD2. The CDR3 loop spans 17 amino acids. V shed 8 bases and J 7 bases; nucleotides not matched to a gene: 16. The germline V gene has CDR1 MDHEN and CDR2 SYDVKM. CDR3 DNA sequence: TGTGCCAGCTGGGGGCTAGCGGGAGGACTTAACTCGAATGAGCAGTTCTTC. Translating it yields CASWGLAGGLNSNEQFF.

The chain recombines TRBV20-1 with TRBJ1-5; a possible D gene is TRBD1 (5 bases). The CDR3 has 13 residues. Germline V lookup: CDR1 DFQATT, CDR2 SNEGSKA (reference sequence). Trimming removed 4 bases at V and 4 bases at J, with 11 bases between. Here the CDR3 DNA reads TGCAGTGCTACGCAGGGAGGTAATCAGCCCCAGCATTTT. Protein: CSATQGGNQPQHF.

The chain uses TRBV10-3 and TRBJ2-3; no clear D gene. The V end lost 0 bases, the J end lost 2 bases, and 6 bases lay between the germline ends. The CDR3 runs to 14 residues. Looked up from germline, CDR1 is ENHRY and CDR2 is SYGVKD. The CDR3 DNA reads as TGTGCCATCAGTGAGTCGGGCTACACAGATACGCAGTATTTT. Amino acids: CAISESGYTDTQYF.

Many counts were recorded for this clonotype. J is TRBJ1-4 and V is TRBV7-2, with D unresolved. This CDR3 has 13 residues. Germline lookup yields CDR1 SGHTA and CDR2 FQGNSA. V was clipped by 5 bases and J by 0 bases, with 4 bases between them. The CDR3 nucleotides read TGTGCCAGCAGCCGTGCAACTAATGAAAAACTGTTTTTT. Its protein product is CASSRATNEKLFF.

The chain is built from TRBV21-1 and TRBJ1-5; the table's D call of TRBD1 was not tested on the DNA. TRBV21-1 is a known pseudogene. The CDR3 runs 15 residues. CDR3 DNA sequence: TGTGCCAGCAGCAAAGCCCGCGACAGGGGGCAGCCCCAGCATTTT. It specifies CASSKARDRGQPQHF.

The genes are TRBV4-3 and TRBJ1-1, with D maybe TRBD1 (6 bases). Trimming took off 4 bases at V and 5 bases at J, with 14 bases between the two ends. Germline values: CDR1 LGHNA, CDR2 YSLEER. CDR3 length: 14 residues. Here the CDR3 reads CASSLIEGDTEAFF. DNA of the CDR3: TGCGCCAGCAGCCTAATAGAGGGGGATACTGAAGCTTTCTTT.

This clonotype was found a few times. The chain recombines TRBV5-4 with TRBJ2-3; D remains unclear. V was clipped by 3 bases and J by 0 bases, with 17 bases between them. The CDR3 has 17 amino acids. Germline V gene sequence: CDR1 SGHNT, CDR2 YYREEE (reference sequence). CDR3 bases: TGTGCCAGCAGCTGGGTCATGGCGGAAATGAGCACAGATACGCAGTATTTT. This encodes CASSWVMAEMSTDTQYF.

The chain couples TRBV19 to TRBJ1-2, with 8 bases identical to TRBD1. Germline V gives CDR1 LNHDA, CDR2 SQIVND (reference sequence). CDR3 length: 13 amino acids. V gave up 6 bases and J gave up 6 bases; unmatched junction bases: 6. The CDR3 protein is CASSLRGRNGYTF. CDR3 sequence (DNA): TGTGCCAGTAGCCTCAGGGGGCGGAATGGCTACACCTTC.

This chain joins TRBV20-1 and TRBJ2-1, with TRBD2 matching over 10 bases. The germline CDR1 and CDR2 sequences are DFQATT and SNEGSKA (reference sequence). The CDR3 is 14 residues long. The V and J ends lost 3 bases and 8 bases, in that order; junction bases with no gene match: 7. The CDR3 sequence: CSARQPSGSDEQFF. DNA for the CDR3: TGCAGTGCTAGGCAACCTAGCGGGAGCGATGAGCAGTTCTTC.

In nucleotides, the CDR3 is TGTGCCAGCAGTCGGGGGGGCATCACAGATACGCAGTATTTT. This encodes CASSRGGITDTQYF. The rearrangement links TRBV12-3 or TRBV12-4 to TRBJ2-3; 8 positions match TRBD2. CDR3 size: 14 residues. Trimming removed 5 bases from V and 2 bases from J; junction bases left unmatched: 3.

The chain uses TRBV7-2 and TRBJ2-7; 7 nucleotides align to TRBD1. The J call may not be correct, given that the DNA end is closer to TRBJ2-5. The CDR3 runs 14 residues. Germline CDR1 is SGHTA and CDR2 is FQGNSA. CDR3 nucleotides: TGTGCCAGCAGCGCACAGACAGGGACAGAGACCCAGTACTTC. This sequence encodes CASSAQTGTETQYF.

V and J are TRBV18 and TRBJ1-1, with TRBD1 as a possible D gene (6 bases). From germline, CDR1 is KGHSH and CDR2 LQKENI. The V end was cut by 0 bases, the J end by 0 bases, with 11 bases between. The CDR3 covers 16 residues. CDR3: CASSPPDRNMNTEAFF. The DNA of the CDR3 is TGTGCCAGCTCACCACCGGACAGAAACATGAACACTGAAGCTTTCTTT.

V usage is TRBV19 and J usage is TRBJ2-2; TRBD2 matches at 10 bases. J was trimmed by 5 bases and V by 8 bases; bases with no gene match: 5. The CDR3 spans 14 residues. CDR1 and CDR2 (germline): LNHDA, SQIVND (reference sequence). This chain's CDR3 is CASAGLAATGELFF. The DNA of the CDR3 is TGTGCCAGTGCTGGACTAGCGGCAACCGGGGAGCTGTTTTTT.

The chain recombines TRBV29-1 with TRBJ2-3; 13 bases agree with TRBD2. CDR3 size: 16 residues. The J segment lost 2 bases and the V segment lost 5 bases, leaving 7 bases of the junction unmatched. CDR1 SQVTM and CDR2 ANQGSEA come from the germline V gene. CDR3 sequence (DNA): TGCAGCGTTCGTTCGGGACTAGCGGGATCCACAGATACGCAGTATTTT. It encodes CSVRSGLAGSTDTQYF.

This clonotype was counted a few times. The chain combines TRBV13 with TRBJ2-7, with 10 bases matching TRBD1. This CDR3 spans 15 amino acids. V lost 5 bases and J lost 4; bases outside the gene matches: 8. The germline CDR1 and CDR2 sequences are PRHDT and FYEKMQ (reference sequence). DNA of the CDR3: TGTGCCAGCAGCCTCGGACAGGGGGGTTTGTACGAGCAGTACTTC. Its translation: CASSLGQGGLYEQYF.

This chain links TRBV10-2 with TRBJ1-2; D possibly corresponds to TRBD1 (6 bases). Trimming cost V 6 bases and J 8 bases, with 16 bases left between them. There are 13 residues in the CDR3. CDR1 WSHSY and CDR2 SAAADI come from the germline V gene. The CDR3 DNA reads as TGCGCCAGCAGGACAGGTCAGGAAGGCGGCTACACCTTC. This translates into CASRTGQEGGYTF.

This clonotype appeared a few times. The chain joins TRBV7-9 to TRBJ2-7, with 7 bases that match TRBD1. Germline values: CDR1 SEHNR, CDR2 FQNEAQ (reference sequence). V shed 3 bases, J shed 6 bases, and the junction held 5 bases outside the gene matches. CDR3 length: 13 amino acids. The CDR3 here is CASSLTGIREQYF. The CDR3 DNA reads TGTGCCAGCAGCTTGACAGGGATCCGCGAGCAGTACTTC.